Detailed here is one TCR beta chain. These data are taken from a study of T cell changes during pregnancy in multiple sclerosis. Libraries were prepared by immunoSEQ multiplex PCR; TCRdb keeps only in-frame clonotypes and omits some of them. Of approximately 99,000 clones detected, 93% appear once; the ten largest clones hold more than 0.75%. The CDR3 consists of 14 residues. Between the trimmed V and J ends, which lost 4 bases and 3 bases, there was a span of 10 bases. From germline, CDR1 is MGHRA and CDR2 YSYEKL. This material consisted of peripheral blood, taken after pregnancy. V usage is TRBV4-1 and J usage is TRBJ1-3, with a tentative D call TRBD1 (5 bases). This sequence originates from a female donor with multiple sclerosis, enrolled in a pregnancy study. For the CDR3, the DNA is TGCGCCAGCAGCCTAACCGACAGTGGAAACACCATATATTTT. Amino acid sequence: CASSLTDSGNTIYF.